Given below is one T cell receptor (beta chain) in context. Its antigen is as yet unknown. These data belong to a study of beta chain features in type 1 diabetes. General study findings and limits: Moderate but significant shortening of TCRB CDR3s was recorded in all four CD4+ subsets from Type 1 diabetes patients. Unsettled here was the matter of whether HLA type influences TCRB rearrangement.

The CDR3 is made up of 13 amino acids. The V segment lost 4 bases and the J segment 5 bases; nucleotides outside the gene matches: 0. Germline lookup yields CDR1 SQVTM and CDR2 ANQGSEA. Expressed TCRB transcripts were sequenced after all isolated RNA was converted to cDNA. An average of about 3.5 million reads was obtained for naive, central memory and regulatory T cell samples. Only in-frame clones appear in the TCRdb table, and some are missing; sequencing was by immunoSEQ multiplex PCR. The sample carries roughly 350,000 clones, approximately 10% recorded once. The receptor was derived from a woman in her 30s in good health. The chain carries TRBV29-1 and TRBJ2-1; 12 bases agree with TRBD2. The sample was naive CD4+ T cells from blood. The DNA for the CDR3 is TGCAGCGTTGGACTAGCGGGAGACAATGAGCAGTTCTTC. Translated, it gives CSVGLAGDNEQFF.